This is a list of T cell receptor beta chains from one sample in a study of cytomegalovirus exposure and HLA in healthy donors. This table comes from immunoSEQ multiplex PCR, and its TCRdb copy is limited to in-frame clones, with some not included. The sample includes approximately 50,000 clones, roughly 75% of them seen just once. The specimen sequenced was PBMCs. These TCRs come from a man aged 25 to 40 in good health and CMV-seropositive. CDR3s include the opening cysteine and the closing phenylalanine or tryptophan. A D gene is named only where the DNA matches it firmly. Clone size is shown for a subset of rows, as once, few, many or a class of expanded clone.

v_call	j_call	clone_size	d_call	cdr3_aa	cdr3_nt
TRBV28	TRBJ1-4	few	-	CASSLLVGTDEKLFF	TGTGCCAGCAGTCTTCTGGTGGGGACTGATGAAAAACTGTTTTTT
TRBV29-1	TRBJ2-4	-	TRBD1	CSVRGGTGGGVVNIQYF	TGCAGCGTCCGTGGCGGGACAGGGGGCGGTGTGGTGAACATTCAGTACTTC
TRBV4-2	TRBJ2-4	-	TRBD2	CASTLLAGDGKSIQYF	TGTGCCAGCACCCTCCTAGCGGGGGATGGCAAAAGCATTCAGTACTTC
TRBV19	TRBJ1-2	-	-	CASSIPPGQRYGYTF	TGTGCCAGTAGTATCCCCCCCGGACAGCGGTATGGCTACACCTTC
TRBV5-4	TRBJ2-3	-	-	CASSPPGASFDTQYF	TGTGCCAGCAGCCCCCCAGGCGCCTCATTCGATACGCAGTATTTT
TRBV6-5	TRBJ1-2	few	TRBD1	CASSYTLKGQDGYTF	TGTGCCAGCAGTTACACCCTTAAGGGACAGGATGGCTACACCTTC
TRBV28	TRBJ2-7	-	-	CASSPPVASYEQYF	TGTGCCAGCAGCCCACCAGTGGCATCCTACGAGCAGTACTTC
TRBV5-6	TRBJ2-3	few	TRBD1	CASTGQGAGTQYF	TGTGCCAGCACCGGACAGGGGGCTGGTACGCAGTATTTT
TRBV30	TRBJ1-4	-	TRBD1	CAFGTARTNEKLFF	TGTGCCTTCGGGACAGCGCGAACTAATGAAAAACTGTTTTTT
TRBV19	TRBJ2-7	few	TRBD1	CASSIGTGVYEQYF	TGTGCCAGTAGTATCGGGACAGGGGTCTACGAGCAGTACTTC
TRBV19	TRBJ1-5	-	-	CASARLGGIGQPQHF	TGTGCCAGTGCAAGACTGGGTGGAATTGGTCAGCCCCAGCATTTT
TRBV9	TRBJ1-2	-	-	CASSVEQGVDYGYTF	TGTGCCAGCAGCGTAGAGCAGGGTGTCGACTATGGCTACACCTTC
TRBV27	TRBJ2-4	once	-	CASSPGLGVLAKNIQYF	TGTGCCAGCAGTCCCGGATTAGGGGTACTAGCCAAAAACATTCAGTACTTC
TRBV5-1	TRBJ2-2	-	TRBD1	CATSTGGTNTGELFF	TGCGCCACTTCGACAGGGGGCACGAACACCGGGGAGCTGTTTTTT